Listed below are T cell receptor beta chains from one sample, sequenced in a study of T cell responses to AZD1222 COVID-19 vaccine. Profiled with immunoSEQ multiplex PCR; TCRdb holds only in-frame clones, not every one. The sample shows tens of thousands of clones, about nine tenths of them seen only once. The sequencing used peripheral blood, collected 28 days after the second AZD1222 dose. The receptor source for this set is an adult who received the AZD1222 COVID-19 vaccine. Each CDR3 is given with its conserved first and last residue.

v_gene	len	j_gene	CDR3aa
TRBV6-5	13	TRBJ2-7	CASTDGAPYEQYF
TRBV5-4	13	TRBJ2-7	CASSQQGAGEQYF
TRBV5-1	15	TRBJ2-2	CASSSGTVGTGELFF
TRBV28	18	TRBJ2-7	CASSPFVVDQGAVYEQYF
TRBV28	17	TRBJ2-2	CASSSSRDSGGGGELFF
TRBV6-5	14	TRBJ2-1	CASQKELRNNEQFF
TRBV5-1	15	TRBJ2-1	CASSLTGSSYNEQFF
TRBV19	14	TRBJ2-4	CASSIQGSKNIQYF
TRBV3-1/TRBV3-2	13	TRBJ1-5	CASSPFRDQPQHF
TRBV2	15	TRBJ2-5	CASSATGPSGRTQYF
TRBV19	13	TRBJ1-5	CASRTGLNQPQHF
TRBV4-1	16	TRBJ2-1	CASSQDPSYSYNEQFF
TRBV6-5	14	TRBJ2-7	CASRRTGNSYEQYF
TRBV12-2	16	TRBJ2-7	CASRSTGGRIPYEQYF
TRBV11-2	14	TRBJ2-5	CASSIGGGKETQYF
TRBV27	15	TRBJ2-3	CASSFGGYSTDTQYF
TRBV28	12	TRBJ1-2	CASSRDTYGYTF
TRBV5-4	15	TRBJ2-3	CASSLGTSGTDTQYF
TRBV7-2	16	TRBJ2-7	CASSAGPGTGTHEQYF
TRBV3-1/TRBV3-2	17	TRBJ2-1	CASSQDLTSDLLFPQFF
TRBV20-1	15	TRBJ2-6	CSASGVVTGANVLTF
TRBV5-1	12	TRBJ2-7	CASSPDGMEQYF
TRBV5-1	16	TRBJ2-7	CASSLMVVGSSYEQYF
TRBV12-3/TRBV12-4	13	TRBJ1-2	CASRLGTGIGYTF
TRBV7-3	15	TRBJ2-2	CASSLGQGTTGELFF
TRBV3-1/TRBV3-2	13	TRBJ1-2	CASSQDRNDGYTF
TRBV28	14	TRBJ2-5	CASSSPTGGKTQYF
TRBV7-9	15	TRBJ1-4	CASSGNRGIYEKLFF
TRBV7-6	18	TRBJ2-6	CASSSHPRQGSGANVLTF
TRBV28	10	TRBJ1-1	CASGGLGAFF
TRBV24-1	13	TRBJ1-5	CATSARLSGAQHF
TRBV28	14	TRBJ2-7	CASSQSGRAYEQYF
TRBV29-1	13	TRBJ2-7	CSVVALAGGEQYF
TRBV6-1	15	TRBJ2-7	CASSEGPSSNYEQYF
TRBV23-1	10	TRBJ2-1	CASSQSSGFF
TRBV7-3	14	TRBJ2-3	CASSPGDRTDTQYF
TRBV30	15	TRBJ2-7	CAWSRISSGSYEQYF
TRBV9	16	TRBJ2-2	CASSVDQGADTGELFF
TRBV5-6	18	TRBJ2-3	CASRPGGFTLRATDTQYF